These T cell receptor beta chains were read from a single sample in a study of blood T cell repertoires in COVID-19. The data were produced by immunoSEQ multiplex PCR, yet TCRdb's version contains in-frame clones alone and is incomplete. This table holds about 72,000 clones, more than 80% found once. The sample consisted of peripheral blood. The source of these receptors is a woman older than 75 with active or convalescent COVID-19. Each CDR3 is given with its conserved first and last residue. D genes are given only for firm matches. Where a row states a size, it is once, few, many or the class of an expanded clone; other rows omit it.

- TRBJ1-1 - TRBV28 TGTGCCAGCTTGTCCTCGACACACAGGGCGTACACTGAAGCTTTCTTT CASLSSTHRAYTEAFF
few TRBJ1-2 - TRBV4-1 TGCGCCAGCAGCCCCATTCAGGGGCGCGACTATGGCTACACCTTC CASSPIQGRDYGYTF
- TRBJ1-5 - TRBV7-2 TGTGCCAGCAGAGAGGACAGCTCGGCCCAGCATTTT CASREDSSAQHF
- TRBJ2-1 - TRBV14 TGTGCCAGCAGCCACACAACGGGCAATGAGCAGTTCTTC CASSHTTGNEQFF
- TRBJ2-2 - TRBV5-8 TGTGCCAGCAGCCCAATGTGGACAGCTGAAAGCGGGGAGCTGTTTTTT CASSPMWTAESGELFF
- TRBJ2-7 - TRBV7-9 TGTGCCAGCAGCTCCCGGGACAGGGTGAGCGGGGGCCTGTCCTACGAGCAGTACTTC CASSSRDRVSGGLSYEQYF
once TRBJ1-4 TRBD1 TRBV6-2/TRBV6-3 TGTGCCAGCAGTTACCCGGACAGGGGGCGTCTGTTTTTT CASSYPDRGRLFF
- TRBJ1-5 - TRBV7-8 TGTGCCAGCAGCTTAGACAGGCCGGGGGTTCGGCATTTT CASSLDRPGVRHF
- TRBJ2-7 - TRBV5-6 TGTGCCAGCAGCTTGGGGGCAGGGACCTACGAGCAGTACTTC CASSLGAGTYEQYF
- TRBJ2-6 - TRBV21-1 TGTGCCAGCAGCACCCGGCGGACAGGGGGCTTCTCTGGGGCCAACGTCCTGACTTTC CASSTRRTGGFSGANVLTF
- TRBJ1-1 - TRBV7-6 TGTGCCAGCAGCTCAACCACAAAGAACACTGAAGCTTTCTTT CASSSTTKNTEAFF
- TRBJ2-1 TRBD2 TRBV3-1/TRBV3-2 TGTGCCAGCAGCCAAGACTTAGGGACTAGCGGGGGCTACAATGAGCAGTTCTTC CASSQDLGTSGGYNEQFF
- TRBJ1-1 TRBD1 TRBV27 TGTGCCAGCAGTTCTACGCCGGGACAGGGGATTAGTGGCACTGAAGCTTTCTTT CASSSTPGQGISGTEAFF
- TRBJ1-5 - TRBV2 TGTGCCAGCAGTGACTTCAGTTCCCCCAATCAGCCCCAGCATTTT CASSDFSSPNQPQHF
few TRBJ1-6 TRBD1 TRBV5-1 TGCGCCAGCAGCTTGGGACAGGGAGCTCAAGCCCTCCACTTT CASSLGQGAQALHF
- TRBJ1-6 - TRBV9 TGTGCCAGCAGCGTAGAATCCGGACATTGGGTGAGGTCCCTCCACTTT CASSVESGHWVRSLHF
- TRBJ2-7 - TRBV10-1 TGCGCCAGCAGTGACTTGTCCGGGACATCTCTCTACGAGCAGTACTTC CASSDLSGTSLYEQYF
- TRBJ1-1 - TRBV29-1 TGCAGCGCTGTTAGGGGGTTGGGGAACACTGAAGCTTTCTTT CSAVRGLGNTEAFF
- TRBJ2-5 TRBD2 TRBV2 TGTGCCAGCAGTGTACTAGCGGGGGCTCAAGAGACCCAGTACTTC CASSVLAGAQETQYF
- TRBJ2-1 - TRBV5-8 TGTGCCAGCAGCCACTTCGTACTGACCTACAATGAGCAGTTCTTC CASSHFVLTYNEQFF
- TRBJ1-2 - TRBV2 TGTGCCAGCAAAGACAGGATTTTGAACTATGGCTACACCTTC CASKDRILNYGYTF
- TRBJ1-2 - TRBV24-1 TGTGCCACCAGCGATAGCATAGGGGACTTTGGCTACACCTTC CATSDSIGDFGYTF
few TRBJ1-5 - TRBV30 TGTGCCTGGACGGTGGGGGGAGATCAGCCCCAGCATTTT CAWTVGGDQPQHF
- TRBJ1-2 - TRBV11-2 TGTGCCAGCAGCTTAGATGCGGGGGGGTATGGCTACACCTTC CASSLDAGGYGYTF
- TRBJ1-2 - TRBV2 TGTGCCAGCAGTCTCAACAGGGCTGGCTACACCTTC CASSLNRAGYTF